The 10 T cell receptor beta chains in this list originate from one sample, sequenced in a study of early T cells in non-severe SARS-CoV-2 infection. TCRdb re-derived calls from the 5' RACE reads in MiXCR, one entry per CDR3 protein. The data contain roughly 43,000 distinct CDR3 sequences, 5% to 5.5% of them singletons. Sequenced here: whole blood, sampled at baseline. The receptor source for this set is an adult who was a healthcare worker with PCR-confirmed SARS-CoV-2 infection or an uninfected control (not recorded which).

This clonotype has a count of ten or more. V usage is TRBV27 and J usage is TRBJ2-1, with D unclear. V dropped 5 bases and J dropped 2 bases, with 7 bases sitting between them. There are 13 residues in the CDR3. The germline CDR1 and CDR2 sequences are MNHEY and SMNVEV (reference sequence). For the CDR3, the DNA is TGTGCCAGCAGTCCTGGCCCCTACAATGAGCAGTTCTTC. This gives the protein CASSPGPYNEQFF.

This clonotype was counted ten times or more. The J gene is TRBJ2-2, the V gene TRBV5-1; 7 bases map to TRBD2. The CDR3 is 16 amino acids. V shed 4 bases, J shed 1 base, and the junction held 7 bases outside the gene matches. Per the germline V gene, CDR1 is SGHRS and CDR2 is YFSETQ. Here the CDR3 reads CASSLGTNLNTGELFF. The DNA for the CDR3 is TGCGCCAGCAGCCTAGGGACTAACCTGAACACCGGGGAGCTGTTTTTT.

The V call is TRBV7-6, the J call TRBJ2-5; 13 bases fit TRBD2. This CDR3 comprises 16 residues. Trimming removed 5 bases from V and 3 bases from J; junction bases left unmatched: 6. Germline CDR1 and CDR2: SGHVS and FNYEAQ. The CDR3: CASSPGLAGAKETQYF. CDR3 DNA sequence: TGTGCCAGCAGCCCAGGACTAGCGGGAGCTAAAGAGACCCAGTACTTC.

This clonotype appeared many times. The V gene is TRBV5-1, the J gene TRBJ2-1; a possible D gene is TRBD2 (6 bases). V lost 4 bases, J lost 7 bases, and 21 bases lay in between. This CDR3 is built from 16 residues. Per the germline V gene, CDR1 is SGHRS and CDR2 is YFSETQ. In DNA form, the CDR3 reads TGCGCCAGCAGCAAAACGCGGGACCCTAAAGGAAATGAGCAGTTCTTC. Protein sequence: CASSKTRDPKGNEQFF.

There are many counts of this clonotype. The CDR3 DNA is TGTGCCAGCAGCTTAGCGGAGACAGAAATCTACGAGCAGTACTTC. This codes for CASSLAETEIYEQYF. The chain carries TRBV7-8 and TRBJ2-7, with TRBD1 as a possible D gene (5 bases). The germline V gene has CDR1 SGHVS and CDR2 FQNEAQ. This CDR3 has 15 residues. Deletions cut 0 bases from V and 3 bases from J, with 12 bases between.

V and J are TRBV7-9 and TRBJ2-1; 12 bases agree with TRBD2. The CDR3 covers 16 residues. The germline gives CDR1 SEHNR, CDR2 FQNEAQ (reference sequence). V lost 7 bases to trimming and J lost 2 bases; unmatched junction nucleotides: 6. The CDR3 loop is CASTSTSGGAYNEQFF. The CDR3 DNA is TGTGCCAGCACCTCGACTAGCGGGGGAGCCTACAATGAGCAGTTCTTC.

V usage is TRBV7-8 and J usage is TRBJ1-1; D is uncertain. The germline V gene has CDR1 SGHVS and CDR2 FQNEAQ. The CDR3 covers 15 residues. Trimming shortened V by 1 base and J by 10 bases, and 19 bases separated the two germline ends. CDR3 amino acids: CASSLVGMAESGAFF. The CDR3 bases are TGTGCCAGCAGCTTAGTTGGTATGGCGGAAAGTGGAGCTTTCTTT.

This clonotype was observed at least ten times. The chain joins TRBV6-1 to TRBJ2-7; 7 positions agree with TRBD1. The V gene end was trimmed by 6 bases and the J gene end by 5 bases; junction bases not matched to a gene: 10. Germline V CDR1 and CDR2: MNHNS, SASEGT. The CDR3 spans 14 residues. DNA for the CDR3: TGTGCCAGCAGGCTCCAGGGGGAGATCAACGAGCAGTACTTC. Amino acid sequence: CASRLQGEINEQYF.

This clonotype came up a few times. The CDR3 reads CAWTSGANVLTF. CDR3 coding DNA: TGTGCCTGGACCTCCGGGGCCAACGTCCTGACTTTC. The chain has TRBV30 and TRBJ2-6; D not certain. The CDR3 runs 12 residues. The V gene's germline CDR1 is GTSNPN and CDR2 SVGIG (reference sequence). Trimming pared 4 bases from V and 4 bases from J, leaving 5 bases between. The variable domain in full, with the rest retrieved from reference TRBV30 and TRBJ2-6, is SQTIHQWPATLVQPVGSPLSLECTVEGTSNPNLYWYRQAAGRGLQLLFYSVGIGQISSEVPQNLSASRPQDRQFILSSKKLLLSDSGFYLCAWTSGANVLTFGAGSRLTVL.

In this sample, this clonotype turned up a few times. The J gene is TRBJ2-5, the V gene TRBV18, with unresolved D. The CDR3 loop spans 16 amino acids. Germline values: CDR1 KGHSH, CDR2 LQKENI. V dropped 2 bases and J dropped 5 bases, with 18 bases sitting between them. CDR3 sequence reads: CASSPSRTDRRETQYF. CDR3 coding DNA: TGTGCCAGCTCACCAAGTCGGACGGATCGACGGGAGACCCAGTACTTC.